One T cell receptor (beta chain) is described in this entry. Profiling relied on immunoSEQ multiplex PCR, and the TCRdb table lists in-frame clones only, not all of them. The sample lists approximately 390,000 clones; about 87% were seen once. These data come from a study of blood T cell repertoires in COVID-19. Looking at the study overall: Whether acute or convalescent, the COVID-19 samples came from the United States, Italy and Spain.

Trimming shortened V by 4 bases and J by 8 bases, and 15 bases separated the two germline ends. There are 13 residues in the CDR3. Germline assignment: CDR1 SGHTA and CDR2 FQGNSA. The age range of participants was about 18 to 100 years, with residence in about two dozen US areas. Which cohort a participant joined came from the clinical history participants gave. Symptom resolution, clearance, or two negative PCRs marked the recovered donors of Cohort 3. The clonotype comes from a woman between 50 and 59 years old who had recovered from COVID-19. Material: PBMCs or T cells enriched from blood (not recorded which). This sequence joins TRBV7-2 and TRBJ2-7; D is possibly TRBD2 (5 bases). CDR3 in amino acids: CASSSSRDWKQYF. The CDR3 region has the DNA TGTGCCAGCAGCTCCTCTCGGGATTGGAAGCAGTACTTC.